This TCR beta chain was identified in a study of shared clonotypes between healthy human individuals. On the study more broadly: Each donor's CD4 naive and CD4 memory cells filled three plates apiece, CD8 naive two, and CD8 memory one. The study's findings and limits: It was anticipated that sequencing depth would influence how many clonotypes donors shared.

A note on this clone: The antigen remains unidentified.

Method: immunoSEQ multiplex PCR; TCRdb's copy keeps in-frame clones and lacks some. The sample shows approximately 2,300,000 clones, around 92% of them seen only once. This TCR was recovered from a man aged 18 to 30 in good health. Some clones in this sample may be carry-over from other donors' samples. Sequenced sample: naive CD4+ T cells from PBMCs. The subset is: CD45RA+ positively selected.

The CDR3 DNA follows: TGTGCCGGAAAAGCAGGGGGCTCTGGGGCCAACGTCCTGACTTTC. Residues: CAGKAGGSGANVLTF. The chain couples TRBV19 to TRBJ2-6, with 7 bases fitting TRBD1. CDR1 and CDR2 from the germline V gene are LNHDA and SQIVND (reference sequence). The CDR3 has 15 amino acids. Losses at the gene ends were 11 bases for V and 0 bases for J; bases not matched to a gene: 7.